The clone carrying this T cell receptor beta chain was recorded many times. Its specificity is not known. CDR1 and CDR2 (germline): ENHRY, SYGVKD. The CDR3 loop spans 15 amino acids. Trimming cost V 10 bases and J 2 bases; bases outside gene matches: 11. This sample was included in a study of T-cell reconstitution after alpha-beta-depleted transplantation in children. Study-wide points: Day-60 TCRbeta diversity that was high in some patients was derived from surviving recipient T cells and thymic progenitors. It was newly produced T cells that mostly accounted for T-cell counts and diversity one year after transplant. It was reported that alpha-beta T cells came from several hundred expanded graft clones (about two months after transplant).

Unique molecular identifiers featured in how the TCRbeta library was prepared. TCRdb analysed the PCR reads with MiXCR anew, one entry per CDR3 protein. Among about 110,000 distinct CDR3 sequences listed, about 9.4% were seen once. The specimen was PBMCs, collected before TCRalphabeta/CD19-depleted stem cell transplant. The genes are TRBV10-3 and TRBJ2-7; 10 bases are a match to TRBD1. The clonotype originates from a boy younger than 10 with acute lymphoblastic leukemia, due to receive a stem cell transplant. Written as DNA, the CDR3 is TGTGCCACCCAACCCCCGGGACAGGGGACCTACGAGCAGTACTTC. Translating it yields CATQPPGQGTYEQYF.